The clone carrying this TCR beta chain turned up a few times. Antigen: not known. The sample comes from a study of T cells in Graves' hyperthyroidism and ophthalmopathy. Study-wide results and limits: The blood repertoire included most of the expanded thyroid clonotypes above 0.001.

TCR beta CDR3 regions were amplified from RNA transcripts. HTBI primers were used for first-round RT-PCR of the TCR CDR3. TCRdb ran MiXCR on the multiplex PCR reads and lists one entry per CDR3 protein. This table holds hundreds of thousands of distinct CDR3 sequences, about 15% found once. The specimen sequenced was blood. The TCR comes from a man aged 18-30 years with Graves' ophthalmopathy.

The CDR3 bases are TGTGCCACCAGCAGAGATTCGGGAAGGGGGAGCAATCAGCCCCAGCATTTT. Protein sequence: CATSRDSGRGSNQPQHF. V gene TRBV15 combines with J gene TRBJ1-5; D is possibly TRBD1 (6 bases). Trimming shortened V by 0 bases and J by 1 base, and 13 bases separated the two germline ends. This CDR3 comprises 17 residues. Germline CDR1 and CDR2: LNHNV and YYDKDF (reference sequence). Full variable domain (rest looked up from reference TRBV15 and TRBJ1-5): DAMVIQNPRYQVTQFGKPVTLSCSQTLNHNVMYWYQQKSSQAPKLLFHYYDKDFNNEADTPDNFQSRRPNTSFCFLDIRSPGLGDTAMYLCATSRDSGRGSNQPQHFGDGTRLSIL.